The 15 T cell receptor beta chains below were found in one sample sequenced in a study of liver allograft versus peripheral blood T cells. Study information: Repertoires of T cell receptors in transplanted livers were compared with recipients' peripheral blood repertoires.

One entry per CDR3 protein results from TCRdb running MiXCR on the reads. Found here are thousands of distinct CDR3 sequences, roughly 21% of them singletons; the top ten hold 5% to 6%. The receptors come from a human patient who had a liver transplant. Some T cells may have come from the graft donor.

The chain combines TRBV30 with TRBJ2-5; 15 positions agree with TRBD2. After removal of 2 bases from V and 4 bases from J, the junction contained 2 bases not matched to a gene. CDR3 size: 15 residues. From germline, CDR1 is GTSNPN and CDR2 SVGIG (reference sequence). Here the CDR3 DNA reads TGTGCCTGGAGTCCGGGACTAGCGGGGGGAGAGACCCAGTACTTC. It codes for CAWSPGLAGGETQYF.

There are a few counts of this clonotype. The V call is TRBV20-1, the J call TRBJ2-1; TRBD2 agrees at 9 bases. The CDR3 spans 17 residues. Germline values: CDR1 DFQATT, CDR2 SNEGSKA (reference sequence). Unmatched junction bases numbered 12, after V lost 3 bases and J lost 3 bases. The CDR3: CSARAGVAGVVYNEQFF. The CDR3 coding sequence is TGCAGTGCTAGGGCAGGAGTAGCGGGGGTAGTCTACAATGAGCAGTTCTTC.

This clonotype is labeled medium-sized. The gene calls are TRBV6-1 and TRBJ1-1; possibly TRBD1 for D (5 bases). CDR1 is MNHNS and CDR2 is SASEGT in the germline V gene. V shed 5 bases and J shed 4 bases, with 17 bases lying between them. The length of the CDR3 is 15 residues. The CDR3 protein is CASSPRKTVITEAFF. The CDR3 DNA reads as TGTGCCAGCAGTCCGAGAAAGACAGTAATCACTGAAGCTTTCTTT.

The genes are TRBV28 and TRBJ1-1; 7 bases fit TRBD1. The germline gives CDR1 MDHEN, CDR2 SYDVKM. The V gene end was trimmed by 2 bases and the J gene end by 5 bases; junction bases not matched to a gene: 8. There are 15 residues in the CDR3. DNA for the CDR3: TGTGCCAGCAGTTTAACAGGGGCGGCGAAAACTGAAGCTTTCTTT. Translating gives CASSLTGAAKTEAFF.

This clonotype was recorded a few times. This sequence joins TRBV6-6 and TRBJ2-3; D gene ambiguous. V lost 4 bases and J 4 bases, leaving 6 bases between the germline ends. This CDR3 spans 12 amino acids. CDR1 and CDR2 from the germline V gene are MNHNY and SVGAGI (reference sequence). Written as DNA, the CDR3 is TGTGCCAGCAGTTTCTCAGCAGATACGCAGTATTTT. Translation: CASSFSADTQYF.

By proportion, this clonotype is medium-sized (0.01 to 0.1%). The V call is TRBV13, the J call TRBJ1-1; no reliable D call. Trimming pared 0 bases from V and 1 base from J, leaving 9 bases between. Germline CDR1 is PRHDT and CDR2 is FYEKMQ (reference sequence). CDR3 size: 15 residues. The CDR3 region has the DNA TGTGCCAGCAGCTTAGGGGGTCGGGAGAACACTGAAGCTTTCTTT. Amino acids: CASSLGGRENTEAFF.

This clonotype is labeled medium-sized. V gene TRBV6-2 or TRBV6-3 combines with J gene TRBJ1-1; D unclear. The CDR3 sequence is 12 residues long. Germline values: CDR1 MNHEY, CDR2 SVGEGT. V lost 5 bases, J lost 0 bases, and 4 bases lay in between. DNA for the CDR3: TGTGCCAGCAGTCTTGTGAACACTGAAGCTTTCTTT. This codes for CASSLVNTEAFF.

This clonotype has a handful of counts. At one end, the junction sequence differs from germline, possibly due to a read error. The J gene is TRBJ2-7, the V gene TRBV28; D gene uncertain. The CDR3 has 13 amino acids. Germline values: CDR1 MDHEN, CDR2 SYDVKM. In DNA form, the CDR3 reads TGTGCTAGCAGTTTGTTTTTAGTCAGGGAGCAGTACTTC. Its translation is CASSLFLVREQYF.

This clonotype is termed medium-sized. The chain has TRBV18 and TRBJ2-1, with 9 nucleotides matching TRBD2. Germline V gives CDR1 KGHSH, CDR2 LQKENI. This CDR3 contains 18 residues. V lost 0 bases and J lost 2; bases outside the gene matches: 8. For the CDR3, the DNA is TGTGCCAGCTCACCACCGAGCTATAGCGGGAGCGCCTACAATGAGCAGTTCTTC. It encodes CASSPPSYSGSAYNEQFF. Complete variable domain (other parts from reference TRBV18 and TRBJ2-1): NAGVMQNPRHLVRRRGQEARLRCSPMKGHSHVYWYRQLPEEGLKFMVYLQKENIIDESGMPKERFSAEFPKEGPSILRIQQVVRGDSAAYFCASSPPSYSGSAYNEQFFGPGTRLTVL.

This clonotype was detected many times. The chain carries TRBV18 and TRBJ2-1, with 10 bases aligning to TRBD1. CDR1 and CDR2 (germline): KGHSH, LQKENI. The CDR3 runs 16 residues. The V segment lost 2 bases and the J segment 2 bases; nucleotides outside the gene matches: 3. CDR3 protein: CASSPVTGGTYNEQFF. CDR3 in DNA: TGTGCCAGCTCACCAGTGACAGGGGGCACCTACAATGAGCAGTTCTTC.

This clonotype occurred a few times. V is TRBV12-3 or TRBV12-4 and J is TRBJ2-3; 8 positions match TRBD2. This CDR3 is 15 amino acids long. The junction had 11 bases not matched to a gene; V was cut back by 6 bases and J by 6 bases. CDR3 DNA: TGTGCCAGCAGCCCTCCGGGACTAGGCTGGGATACGCAGTATTTT. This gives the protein CASSPPGLGWDTQYF.

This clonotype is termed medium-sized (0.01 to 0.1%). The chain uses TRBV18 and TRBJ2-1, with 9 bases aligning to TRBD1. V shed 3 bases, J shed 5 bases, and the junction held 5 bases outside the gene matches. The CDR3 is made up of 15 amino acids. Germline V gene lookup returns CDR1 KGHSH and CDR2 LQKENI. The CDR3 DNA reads TGTGCCAGCTCACCCGGACAGGGGTTCGACAATGAGCAGTTCTTC. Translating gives CASSPGQGFDNEQFF.

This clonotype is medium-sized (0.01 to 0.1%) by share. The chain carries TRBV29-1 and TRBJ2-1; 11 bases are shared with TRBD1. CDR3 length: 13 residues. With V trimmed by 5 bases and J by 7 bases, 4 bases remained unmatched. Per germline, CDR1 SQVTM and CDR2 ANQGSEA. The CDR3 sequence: CSVLGQGGNEQFF. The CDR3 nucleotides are TGCAGCGTTCTGGGACAGGGGGGGAATGAGCAGTTCTTC.

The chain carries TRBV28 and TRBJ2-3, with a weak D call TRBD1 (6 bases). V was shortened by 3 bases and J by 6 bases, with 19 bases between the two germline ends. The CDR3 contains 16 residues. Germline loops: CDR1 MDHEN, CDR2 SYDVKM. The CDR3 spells CASSFSAGGGGDTQYF. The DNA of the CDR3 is TGTGCCAGCAGTTTCTCGGCGGGTGGTGGGGGCGATACGCAGTATTTT. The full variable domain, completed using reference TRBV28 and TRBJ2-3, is DVKVTQSSRYLVKRTGEKVFLECVQDMDHENMFWYRQDPGLGLRLIYFSYDVKMKEKGDIPEGYSVSREKKERFSLILESASTNQTSMYLCASSFSAGGGGDTQYFGPGTRLTVL.

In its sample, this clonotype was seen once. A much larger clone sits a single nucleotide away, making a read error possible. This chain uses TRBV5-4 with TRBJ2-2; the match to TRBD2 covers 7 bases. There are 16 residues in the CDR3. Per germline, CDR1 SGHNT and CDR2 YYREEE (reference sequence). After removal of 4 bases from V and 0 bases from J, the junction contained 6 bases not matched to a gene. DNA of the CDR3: TGTGCCAGCAGCGTGGGAGGGACCGCGAACACCGGGGAGCTGTTTTTT. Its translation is CASSVGGTANTGELFF.